The 7 T cell receptor beta chains reported below all come from one sample, sequenced in a study of T cell changes during pregnancy in multiple sclerosis. TCRdb keeps only in-frame clones here, not all; method: immunoSEQ multiplex PCR. Of tens of thousands of clones in the sample, around 94% were seen once. The sequences come from peripheral blood, collected in the third trimester of pregnancy. These TCRs come from a female donor with multiple sclerosis, enrolled in a pregnancy study.

The rearrangement joins TRBV19 to TRBJ2-3; tentatively, D is TRBD2 (6 bases). Germline CDR1 is LNHDA and CDR2 is SQIVND (reference sequence). The length of the CDR3 is 15 residues. V lost 3 bases and J lost 2, with 12 bases in between. CDR3 in amino acids: CASSMGGGFTDTQYF. Written as DNA, the CDR3 is TGTGCCAGTAGTATGGGCGGAGGGTTCACAGATACGCAGTATTTT. Full variable domain (missing parts from reference TRBV19 and TRBJ2-3): DGGITQSPKYLFRKEGQNVTLSCEQNLNHDAMYWYRQDPGQGLRLIYYSQIVNDFQKGDIAEGYSVSREKKESFPLTVTSAQKNPTAFYLCASSMGGGFTDTQYFGPGTRLTVL.

The chain is built from TRBV19 and TRBJ1-2, with 8 nucleotides matching TRBD1. Losses at the gene ends were 5 bases for V and 5 bases for J; bases not matched to a gene: 4. The V gene's germline CDR1 is LNHDA and CDR2 SQIVND (reference sequence). CDR3 length equals 13 residues. CDR3 sequence: CASSETGVYGYTF. In DNA form, the CDR3 reads TGTGCCAGTAGTGAGACAGGGGTATATGGCTACACCTTC.

This chain connects TRBV7-9 to TRBJ2-1; TRBD2 matches 8 bases. V gave up 6 bases and J gave up 0 bases; unmatched junction bases: 10. This CDR3 region has 17 residues. From germline, CDR1 is SEHNR and CDR2 FQNEAQ (reference sequence). The CDR3 loop reads CASRSSQRETSYNEQFF. The CDR3 DNA sequence: TGTGCCAGCAGATCGAGCCAGCGGGAGACCTCCTACAATGAGCAGTTCTTC.

The rearrangement joins TRBV7-6 to TRBJ2-2; TRBD2 matches at 10 bases. The CDR3 loop spans 15 amino acids. The germline gives CDR1 SGHVS, CDR2 FNYEAQ. V lost 5 bases to trimming and J lost 7 bases; unmatched junction nucleotides: 7. The CDR3 DNA is TGTGCCAGCAGCGAAAGAGGACTAGCGGACGGGGAGCTGTTTTTT. Translation: CASSERGLADGELFF. The full variable domain, completed using reference TRBV7-6 and TRBJ2-2, is GAGVSQSPRYKVTKRGQDVALRCDPISGHVSLYWYRQALGQGPEFLTYFNYEAQQDKSGLPNDRFSAERPEGSISTLTIQRTEQRDSAMYRCASSERGLADGELFFGEGSRLTVL.

The CDR3 loop is CAISSYTGGSYYGYTF. The CDR3 nucleotides are TGTGCCATCAGCTCCTATACAGGGGGAAGCTACTATGGCTACACCTTC. V and J are TRBV10-3 and TRBJ1-2, with TRBD1 matching 8 bases. The CDR3 consists of 16 residues. The V gene's germline CDR1 is ENHRY and CDR2 SYGVKD. The junction had 12 bases not matched to a gene; V was cut back by 6 bases and J by 3 bases.

The V call is TRBV2, the J call TRBJ2-3; 9 nucleotides line up with TRBD2. Germline CDR1 is SNHLY and CDR2 is FYNNEI. Trimming at V came to 8 bases and at J to 7 bases, leaving 13 bases not matched to a gene. The CDR3 has 15 amino acids. The CDR3, as DNA: TGTGCCAGCTTCGGGACTAGCTCATCCTCCTATACGCAGTATTTT. This translates into CASFGTSSSSYTQYF.

V usage is TRBV9 and J usage is TRBJ2-7, with D maybe TRBD2 (6 bases). This CDR3 spans 14 amino acids. Trimming stripped 5 bases from V and 4 bases from J, with 16 bases between. Germline values: CDR1 SGDLS, CDR2 YYNGEE. The CDR3 DNA sequence: TGTGCCAGCAGTAATACCGGGACTTGGTACGAGCAGTACTTC. Protein sequence: CASSNTGTWYEQYF. The full variable domain, rest sourced from reference TRBV9 and TRBJ2-7, is DSGVTQTPKHLITATGQRVTLRCSPRSGDLSVYWYQQSLDQGLQFLIQYYNGEERAKGNILERFSAQQFPDLHSELNLSSLELGDSALYFCASSNTGTWYEQYFGPGTRLTVT.